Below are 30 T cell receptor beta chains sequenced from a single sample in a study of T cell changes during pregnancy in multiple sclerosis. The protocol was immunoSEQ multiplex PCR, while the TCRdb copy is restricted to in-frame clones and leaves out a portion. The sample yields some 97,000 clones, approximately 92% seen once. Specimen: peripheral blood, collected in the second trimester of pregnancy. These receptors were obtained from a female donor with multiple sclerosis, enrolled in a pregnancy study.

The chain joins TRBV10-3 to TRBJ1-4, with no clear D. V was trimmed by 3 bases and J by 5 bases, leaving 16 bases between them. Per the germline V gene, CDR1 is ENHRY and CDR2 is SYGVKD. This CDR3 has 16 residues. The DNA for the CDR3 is TGTGCCATCAGTGACCCGAGGGAGGGAGGGAATGAAAAACTGTTTTTT. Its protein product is CAISDPREGGNEKLFF.

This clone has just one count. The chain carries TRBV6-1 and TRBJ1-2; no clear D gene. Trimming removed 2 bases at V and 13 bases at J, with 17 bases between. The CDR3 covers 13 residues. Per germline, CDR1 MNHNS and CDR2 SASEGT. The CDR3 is CASSEFMGETSTF. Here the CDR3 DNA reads TGTGCCAGCAGTGAATTCATGGGAGAGACTTCCACCTTC.

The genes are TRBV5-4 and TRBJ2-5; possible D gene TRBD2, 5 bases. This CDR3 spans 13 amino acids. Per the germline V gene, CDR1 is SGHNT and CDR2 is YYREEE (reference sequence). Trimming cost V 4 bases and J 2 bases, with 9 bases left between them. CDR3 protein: CASSRSGQETQYF. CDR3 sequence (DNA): TGTGCCAGCAGCCGAAGCGGTCAAGAGACCCAGTACTTC.

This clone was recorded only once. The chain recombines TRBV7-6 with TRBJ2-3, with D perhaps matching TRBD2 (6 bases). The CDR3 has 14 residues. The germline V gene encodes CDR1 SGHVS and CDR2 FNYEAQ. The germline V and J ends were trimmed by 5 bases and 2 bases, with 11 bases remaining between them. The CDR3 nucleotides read TGTGCCAGCAGCACCCGGGGGACCACAGATACGCAGTATTTT. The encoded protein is CASSTRGTTDTQYF.

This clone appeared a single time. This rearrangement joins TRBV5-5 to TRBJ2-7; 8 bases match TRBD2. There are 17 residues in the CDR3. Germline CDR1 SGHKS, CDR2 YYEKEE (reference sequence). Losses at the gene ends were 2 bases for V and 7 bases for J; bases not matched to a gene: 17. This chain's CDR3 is CASSFAGGPGRFKEQYF. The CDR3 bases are TGTGCCAGCAGCTTTGCGGGGGGTCCAGGGAGGTTTAAGGAGCAGTACTTC.

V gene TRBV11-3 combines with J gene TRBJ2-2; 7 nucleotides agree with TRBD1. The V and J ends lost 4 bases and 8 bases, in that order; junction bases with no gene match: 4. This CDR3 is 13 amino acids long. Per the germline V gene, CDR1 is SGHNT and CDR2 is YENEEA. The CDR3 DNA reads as TGTGCCAGCAGCTCCAGGGGGTTAGGGGAGCTGTTTTTT. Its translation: CASSSRGLGELFF.

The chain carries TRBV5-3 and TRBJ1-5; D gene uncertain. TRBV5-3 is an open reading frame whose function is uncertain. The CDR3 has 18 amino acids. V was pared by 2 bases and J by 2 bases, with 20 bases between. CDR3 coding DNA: TGTGCCAGAAGCTTAAAGTGGTTCACGGGCGGGGGCAATCAGCCCCAGCATTTT. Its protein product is CARSLKWFTGGGNQPQHF.

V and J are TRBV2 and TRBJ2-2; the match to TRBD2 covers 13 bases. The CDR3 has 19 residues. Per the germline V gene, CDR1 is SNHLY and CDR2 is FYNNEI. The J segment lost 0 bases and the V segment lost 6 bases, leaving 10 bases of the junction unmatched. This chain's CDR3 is CASRGPGLAGFANTGELFF. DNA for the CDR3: TGTGCCAGCAGGGGGCCGGGACTAGCGGGATTCGCGAACACCGGGGAGCTGTTTTTT.

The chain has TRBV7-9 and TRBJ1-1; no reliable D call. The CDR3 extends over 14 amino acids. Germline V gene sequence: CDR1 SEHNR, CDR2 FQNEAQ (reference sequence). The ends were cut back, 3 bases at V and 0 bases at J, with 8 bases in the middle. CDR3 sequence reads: CASSLSLLNTEAFF. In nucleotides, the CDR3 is TGTGCCAGCAGCTTGAGCCTGTTGAACACTGAAGCTTTCTTT. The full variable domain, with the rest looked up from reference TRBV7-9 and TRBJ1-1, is DTGVSQNPRHKITKRGQNVTFRCDPISEHNRLYWYRQTLGQGPEFLTYFQNEAQLEKSRLLSDRFSAERPKGSFSTLEIQRTEQGDSAMYLCASSLSLLNTEAFFGQGTRLTVV.

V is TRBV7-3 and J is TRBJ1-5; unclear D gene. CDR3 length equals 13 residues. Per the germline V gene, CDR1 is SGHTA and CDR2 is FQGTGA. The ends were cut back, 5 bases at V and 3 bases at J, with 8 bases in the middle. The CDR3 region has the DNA TGTGCCAGCAGCCCCACTCCCAATCAGCCCCAGCATTTT. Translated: CASSPTPNQPQHF.

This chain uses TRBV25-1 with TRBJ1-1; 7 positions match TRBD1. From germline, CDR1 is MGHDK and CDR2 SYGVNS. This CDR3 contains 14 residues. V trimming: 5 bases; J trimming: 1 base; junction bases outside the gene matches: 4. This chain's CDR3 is CASSKGTANTEAFF. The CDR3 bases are TGTGCCAGCAGTAAGGGGACAGCGAACACTGAAGCTTTCTTT.

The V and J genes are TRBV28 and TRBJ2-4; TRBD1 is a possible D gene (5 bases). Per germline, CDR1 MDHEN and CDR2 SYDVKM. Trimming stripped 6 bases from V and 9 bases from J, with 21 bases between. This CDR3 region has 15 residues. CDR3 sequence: CASSPPGPQGGIQYF. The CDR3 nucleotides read TGTGCCAGCAGCCCCCCCGGGCCCCAGGGTGGCATTCAGTACTTC.

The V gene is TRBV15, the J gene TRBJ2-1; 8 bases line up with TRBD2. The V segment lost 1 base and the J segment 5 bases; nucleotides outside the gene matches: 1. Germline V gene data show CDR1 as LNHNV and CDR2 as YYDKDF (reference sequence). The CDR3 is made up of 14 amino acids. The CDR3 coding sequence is TGTGCCACCAGCAGAGGCGGGGGGAACAATGAGCAGTTCTTC. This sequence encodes CATSRGGGNNEQFF. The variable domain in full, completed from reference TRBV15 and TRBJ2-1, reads DAMVIQNPRYQVTQFGKPVTLSCSQTLNHNVMYWYQQKSSQAPKLLFHYYDKDFNNEADTPDNFQSRRPNTSFCFLDIRSPGLGDTAMYLCATSRGGGNNEQFFGPGTRLTVL.

In nucleotides, the CDR3 is TGCACCAGCAGCCAAGTGGGGAGACTAGCGGGTCCCTACGAGCAGTACTTC. This translates into CTSSQVGRLAGPYEQYF. The chain recombines TRBV1 with TRBJ2-7; whether TRBD2, the table's D call, matches the DNA was not checked. TRBV1 is noted as a pseudogene. The length of the CDR3 is 17 residues.

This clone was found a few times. CDR3 in amino acids: CASSLGQDQAFF. DNA of the CDR3: TGTGCCAGCAGCTTGGGACAGGACCAAGCTTTCTTT. The chain employs TRBV7-9 and TRBJ1-1; 8 positions match TRBD1. The CDR3 runs 12 residues. V was pared by 3 bases and J by 9 bases, with 3 bases of the junction left unmatched. CDR1 is SEHNR, CDR2 FQNEAQ, per germline (reference sequence).

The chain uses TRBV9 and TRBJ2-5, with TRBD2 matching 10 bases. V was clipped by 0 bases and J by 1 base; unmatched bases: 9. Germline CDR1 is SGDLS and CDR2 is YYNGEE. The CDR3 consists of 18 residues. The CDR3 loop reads CASSVGASGGRFQETQYF. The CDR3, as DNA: TGTGCCAGCAGCGTAGGGGCTAGCGGGGGCAGATTCCAAGAGACCCAGTACTTC.

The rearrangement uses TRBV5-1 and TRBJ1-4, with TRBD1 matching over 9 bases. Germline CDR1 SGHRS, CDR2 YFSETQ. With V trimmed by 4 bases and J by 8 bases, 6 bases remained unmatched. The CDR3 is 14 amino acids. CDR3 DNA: TGCGCCAGCAGCCCACAGGGGGCGGGAGAAAAACTGTTTTTT. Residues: CASSPQGAGEKLFF.

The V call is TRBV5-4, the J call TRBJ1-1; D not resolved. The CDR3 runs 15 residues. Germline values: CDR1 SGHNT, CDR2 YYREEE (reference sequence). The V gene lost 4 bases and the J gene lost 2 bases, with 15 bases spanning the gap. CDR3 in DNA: TGTGCCAGCAGCCTAGCCCCGGGCCCCAACACTGAAGCTTTCTTT. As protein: CASSLAPGPNTEAFF.

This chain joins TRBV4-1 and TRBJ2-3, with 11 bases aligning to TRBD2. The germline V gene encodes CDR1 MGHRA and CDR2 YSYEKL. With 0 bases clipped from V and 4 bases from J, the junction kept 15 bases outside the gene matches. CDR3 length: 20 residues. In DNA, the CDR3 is TGCGCCAGCAGCCAAGATACGGGATCACTAGCGGGGGTTAGTGCAGATACGCAGTATTTT. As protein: CASSQDTGSLAGVSADTQYF.

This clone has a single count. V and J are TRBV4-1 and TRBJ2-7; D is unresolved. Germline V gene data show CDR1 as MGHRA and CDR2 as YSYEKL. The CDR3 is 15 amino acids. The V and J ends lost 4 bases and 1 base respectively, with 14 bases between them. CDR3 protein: CASSRLFYGSYEQYF. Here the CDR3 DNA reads TGCGCCAGCAGCCGCCTCTTCTACGGGTCCTACGAGCAGTACTTC.

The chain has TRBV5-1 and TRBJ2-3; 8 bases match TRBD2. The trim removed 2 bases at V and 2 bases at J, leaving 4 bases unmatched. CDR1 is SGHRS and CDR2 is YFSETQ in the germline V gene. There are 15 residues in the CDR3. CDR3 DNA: TGCGCCAGCAGCTTCGGGAGGGCTCCCACAGATACGCAGTATTTT. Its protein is CASSFGRAPTDTQYF.

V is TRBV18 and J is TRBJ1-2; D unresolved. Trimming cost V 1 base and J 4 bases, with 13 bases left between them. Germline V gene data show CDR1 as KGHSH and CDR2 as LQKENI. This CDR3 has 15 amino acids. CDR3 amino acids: CASSPLGIQVYGYTF. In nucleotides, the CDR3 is TGTGCCAGCTCACCACTCGGGATCCAGGTCTATGGCTACACCTTC.

CDR3 loop: CASKGTSGSMDTGELFF. CDR3 DNA sequence: TGTGCCAGCAAAGGGACTAGCGGGAGTATGGACACCGGGGAGCTGTTTTTT. The chain has TRBV27 and TRBJ2-2, with 14 bases that match TRBD2. The CDR3 length is 17 residues. J gave up 3 bases and V 7 bases, and 7 bases lay outside the gene matches. Germline V gene lookup returns CDR1 MNHEY and CDR2 SMNVEV (reference sequence).

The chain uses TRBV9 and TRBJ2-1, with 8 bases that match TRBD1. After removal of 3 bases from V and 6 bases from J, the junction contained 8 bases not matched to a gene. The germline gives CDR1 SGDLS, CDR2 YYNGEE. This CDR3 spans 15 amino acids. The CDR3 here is CASSARGHWGNEQFF. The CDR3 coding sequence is TGTGCCAGCAGCGCCAGGGGGCACTGGGGCAATGAGCAGTTCTTC.

CDR3 DNA: TGTGCGGGGCAGGGGTCCGGCGAGCAGTTCTTC. Its translation: CAGQGSGEQFF. The chain couples TRBV7-8 to TRBJ2-1; a possible D gene is TRBD1 (6 bases). CDR3 size: 11 residues. The germline gives CDR1 SGHVS, CDR2 FQNEAQ.

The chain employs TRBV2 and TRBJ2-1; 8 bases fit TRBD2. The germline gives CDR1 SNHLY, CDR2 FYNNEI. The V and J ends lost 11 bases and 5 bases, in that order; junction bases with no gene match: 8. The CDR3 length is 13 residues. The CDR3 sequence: CACSRGGHNEQFF. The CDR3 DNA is TGTGCCTGCTCTCGGGGGGGGCACAATGAGCAGTTCTTC.

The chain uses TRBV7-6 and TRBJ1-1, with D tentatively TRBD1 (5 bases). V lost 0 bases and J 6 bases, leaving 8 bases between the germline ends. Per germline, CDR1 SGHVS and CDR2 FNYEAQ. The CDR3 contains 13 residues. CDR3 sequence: CASSLAGGAEAFF. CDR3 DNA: TGTGCCAGCAGCTTAGCGGGGGGGGCTGAAGCTTTCTTT.

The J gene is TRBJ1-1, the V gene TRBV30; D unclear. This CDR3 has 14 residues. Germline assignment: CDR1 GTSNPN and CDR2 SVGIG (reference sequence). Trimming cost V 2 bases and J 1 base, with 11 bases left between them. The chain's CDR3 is CAWSISTGNTEAFF. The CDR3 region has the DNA TGTGCCTGGAGTATATCTACTGGGAACACTGAAGCTTTCTTT.

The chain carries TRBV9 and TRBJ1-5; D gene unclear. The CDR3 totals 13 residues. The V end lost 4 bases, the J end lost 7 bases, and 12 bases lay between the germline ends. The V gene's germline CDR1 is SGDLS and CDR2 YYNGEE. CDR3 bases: TGTGCCAGCAGCCGCGGTGTCGGCCAGCCCCAGCATTTT. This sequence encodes CASSRGVGQPQHF.

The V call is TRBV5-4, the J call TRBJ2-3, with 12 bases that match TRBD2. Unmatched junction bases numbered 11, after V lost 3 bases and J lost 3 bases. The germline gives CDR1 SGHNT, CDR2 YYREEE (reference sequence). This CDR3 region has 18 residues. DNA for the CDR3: TGTGCCAGCAGCTCAGGGACTAGCGGGTGGGGCGGTACAGATACGCAGTATTTT. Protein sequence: CASSSGTSGWGGTDTQYF.